The 20 T cell receptor beta chains below come from one sample, sequenced in a study of blood T cell repertoires in COVID-19. TCRdb keeps only in-frame clones here, not all; method: immunoSEQ multiplex PCR. Seen here are under 150,000 clones, 84% observed once, and the top ten hold 5.5% to 8%. The sample comprised peripheral blood. All receptors derive from a human donor in a cohort sampled during active COVID-19.

The chain employs TRBV6-6 and TRBJ1-6; tentatively, D is TRBD1 (5 bases). The germline CDR1 and CDR2 sequences are MNHNY and SVGAGI (reference sequence). The CDR3 loop spans 13 amino acids. Trimming took 2 bases from V and 12 from J, leaving 11 bases between them. CDR3 sequence: CASSYAPTGPLHF. The CDR3 coding sequence is TGTGCCAGCAGTTACGCGCCTACAGGACCCCTCCACTTT.

The V gene is TRBV11-2, the J gene TRBJ2-5; tentative D call: TRBD2 (5 bases). The germline gives CDR1 SGHAT, CDR2 FQNNGV. CDR3 length equals 13 residues. V lost 2 bases, J lost 5 bases, and 9 bases lay in between. This CDR3 reads CASSLLEGETQYF. The CDR3 nucleotides read TGTGCCAGCAGCTTACTTGAGGGCGAGACCCAGTACTTC.

J is TRBJ2-7 and V is TRBV19; 9 nucleotides match TRBD1. CDR1 LNHDA and CDR2 SQIVND come from the germline V gene (reference sequence). The CDR3 runs to 17 residues. V trimming: 5 bases; J trimming: 3 bases; junction bases outside the gene matches: 14. CDR3: CASSAFLGTGYNYEQYF. CDR3 DNA: TGTGCCAGTAGTGCCTTCCTTGGGACAGGGTATAACTACGAGCAGTACTTC. Full variable domain (remainder filled in from reference TRBV19 and TRBJ2-7): DGGITQSPKYLFRKEGQNVTLSCEQNLNHDAMYWYRQDPGQGLRLIYYSQIVNDFQKGDIAEGYSVSREKKESFPLTVTSAQKNPTAFYLCASSAFLGTGYNYEQYFGPGTRLTVT.

The rearrangement links TRBV4-3 to TRBJ2-1; D gene unclear. The germline V and J ends were trimmed by 0 bases and 2 bases, with 8 bases remaining between them. Looked up from germline, CDR1 is LGHNA and CDR2 is YSLEER. The CDR3 runs to 15 residues. CDR3 in amino acids: CASSQDKDTYNEQFF. The CDR3 nucleotides are TGCGCCAGCAGCCAAGATAAAGACACCTACAATGAGCAGTTCTTC.

On this clone itself: The same CDR3 also results from other DNA sequences found in this sample. J is TRBJ2-7 and V is TRBV18; no reliable D call. Germline V gene sequence: CDR1 KGHSH, CDR2 LQKENI. Between the trimmed V and J ends, which lost 0 bases and 7 bases, there was a span of 10 bases. This CDR3 comprises 13 residues. CDR3 nucleotide sequence: TGTGCCAGCTCACCACCGTACGGGTATGAGCAGTACTTC. It translates to CASSPPYGYEQYF.

The rearrangement links TRBV7-9 to TRBJ2-5; 7 bases are a match to TRBD2. CDR3 length: 15 residues. Trimming at V came to 4 bases and at J to 6 bases, leaving 11 bases not matched to a gene. CDR1 is SEHNR, CDR2 FQNEAQ, per germline (reference sequence). DNA for the CDR3: TGTGCCAGCAGCTCCAGTGCCGCGGGGGAAAAGACCCAGTACTTC. Its protein product is CASSSSAAGEKTQYF.

J is TRBJ2-5 and V is TRBV7-2, with 9 bases lining up with TRBD1. CDR3 length equals 15 residues. CDR1 is SGHTA and CDR2 is FQGNSA in the germline V gene. Trimming at V came to 5 bases and at J to 7 bases, leaving 11 bases not matched to a gene. The CDR3 sequence: CASSAGTGPVGTQYF. DNA of the CDR3: TGTGCCAGCAGCGCTGGGACAGGGCCGGTCGGGACCCAGTACTTC.

The chain uses TRBV7-9 and TRBJ1-3; 9 bases align to TRBD1. J was trimmed by 4 bases and V by 5 bases; bases with no gene match: 6. Per the germline V gene, CDR1 is SEHNR and CDR2 is FQNEAQ (reference sequence). This CDR3 spans 15 amino acids. This CDR3 is CASSHRTGEGNTIYF. CDR3 DNA sequence: TGTGCCAGCAGCCATCGGACAGGGGAAGGAAACACCATATATTTT.

The chain joins TRBV6-4 to TRBJ2-3; 8 bases line up with TRBD1. J gave up 0 bases and V 5 bases, and 10 bases lay outside the gene matches. From germline, CDR1 is MRHNA and CDR2 SNTAGT. The length of the CDR3 is 17 residues. CDR3 sequence reads: CASSPTGTGSSTDTQYF. For the CDR3, the DNA is TGTGCCAGCAGTCCAACCGGGACAGGTTCTAGCACAGATACGCAGTATTTT.

The rearrangement joins TRBV6-5 to TRBJ2-1; D is undetermined. The CDR3 totals 13 residues. The ends were cut back, 6 bases at V and 7 bases at J, with 13 bases in the middle. Per germline, CDR1 MNHEY and CDR2 SVGAGI. CDR3 loop: CASSRDKVNEQFF. The CDR3 DNA reads as TGTGCCAGCAGCCGCGACAAGGTGAATGAGCAGTTCTTC.

This chain connects TRBV5-8 to TRBJ2-2; TRBD2 is a possible D gene (5 bases). Germline CDR1 reads SGHTS; CDR2 reads YDEGEE. There are 16 residues in the CDR3. V lost 0 bases and J lost 1, with 10 bases in between. This CDR3 reads CASSLVVAKNTGELFF. The CDR3 coding sequence is TGTGCCAGCAGCTTGGTGGTAGCGAAGAACACCGGGGAGCTGTTTTTT.

This rearrangement joins TRBV7-8 to TRBJ1-4, with 7 bases identical to TRBD1. Germline V gene lookup returns CDR1 SGHVS and CDR2 FQNEAQ. This CDR3 region has 17 residues. The V and J ends lost 5 bases and 2 bases, in that order; junction bases with no gene match: 11. CDR3 DNA: TGTGCCAGCAGCCCACGGACAGGTGACTCGACTAATGAAAAACTGTTTTTT. Protein: CASSPRTGDSTNEKLFF.

The chain employs TRBV28 and TRBJ1-3; 7 bases are shared with TRBD1. Germline CDR1 reads MDHEN; CDR2 reads SYDVKM. The CDR3 is 18 amino acids. V dropped 1 base and J dropped 3; count of bases not matched to a gene: 12. The CDR3 is CASSLFPPTGVGGNTIYF. CDR3 sequence (DNA): TGTGCCAGCAGTTTATTCCCCCCCACAGGGGTGGGTGGAAACACCATATATTTT.

This rearrangement joins TRBV6-4 to TRBJ2-3, with a tentative D call TRBD2 (5 bases). CDR3 size: 13 residues. V was trimmed by 4 bases and J by 2 bases, leaving 7 bases between them. From germline, CDR1 is MRHNA and CDR2 SNTAGT. In DNA form, the CDR3 reads TGTGCCAGCAGTGCGGGGATCACAGATACGCAGTATTTT. This translates into CASSAGITDTQYF.

J is TRBJ1-1 and V is TRBV29-1; D not certain. V dropped 8 bases and J dropped 1 base, with 17 bases sitting between them. Germline assignment: CDR1 SQVTM and CDR2 ANQGSEA. The CDR3 loop spans 14 amino acids. The CDR3 DNA reads as TGCAGCTGTTCGCGTGGCCAGGCGAACACTGAAGCTTTCTTT. Its translation: CSCSRGQANTEAFF.

The V call is TRBV6-5, the J call TRBJ2-1; D is undetermined. V was clipped by 2 bases and J by 12 bases, with 8 bases between them. Per the germline V gene, CDR1 is MNHEY and CDR2 is SVGAGI. CDR3 size: 11 residues. The CDR3 region has the DNA TGTGCCAGCAGTTACAGAGGCTGGCAGTTCTTC. Amino acids: CASSYRGWQFF.

To note about this clone: This specimen includes other DNA sequences encoding the same CDR3. The gene calls are TRBV20-1 and TRBJ2-7; possible D gene TRBD1, 5 bases. Looked up from germline, CDR1 is DFQATT and CDR2 is SNEGSKA (reference sequence). The CDR3 contains 12 residues. Trimming took 3 bases from V and 2 from J, leaving 8 bases between them. The CDR3 nucleotides are TGCAGTGCTAGTGACAGAACCTACGAGCAGTACTTC. It translates to CSASDRTYEQYF.

This chain links TRBV7-8 with TRBJ1-6; weak D call: TRBD1 (6 bases). CDR1 SGHVS and CDR2 FQNEAQ come from the germline V gene. The CDR3 sequence is 16 residues long. The V end was cut by 4 bases, the J end by 2 bases, with 12 bases between. CDR3 nucleotide sequence: TGTGCCAGCAGCTCGGGCGGGGGCGCCTATAATTCACCCCTCCACTTT. It codes for CASSSGGGAYNSPLHF.

V and J are TRBV7-2 and TRBJ2-3, with D hard to call. Looked up from germline, CDR1 is SGHTA and CDR2 is FQGNSA. The CDR3 consists of 13 residues. V lost 1 base, J lost 4 bases, and 6 bases lay in between. In DNA, the CDR3 is TGTGCCAGCAGCTTAGATAGATCAGATACGCAGTATTTT. The encoded protein is CASSLDRSDTQYF.

The rearrangement joins TRBV6-5 to TRBJ1-6, with D tentatively TRBD1 (5 bases). CDR1 is MNHEY, CDR2 SVGAGI, per germline. There are 14 residues in the CDR3. Trimming took off 6 bases at V and 8 bases at J, with 14 bases between the two ends. The CDR3 region has the DNA TGTGCCAGCAGGACCCAGACAGATGATTCACCCCTCCACTTT. Its translation is CASRTQTDDSPLHF.